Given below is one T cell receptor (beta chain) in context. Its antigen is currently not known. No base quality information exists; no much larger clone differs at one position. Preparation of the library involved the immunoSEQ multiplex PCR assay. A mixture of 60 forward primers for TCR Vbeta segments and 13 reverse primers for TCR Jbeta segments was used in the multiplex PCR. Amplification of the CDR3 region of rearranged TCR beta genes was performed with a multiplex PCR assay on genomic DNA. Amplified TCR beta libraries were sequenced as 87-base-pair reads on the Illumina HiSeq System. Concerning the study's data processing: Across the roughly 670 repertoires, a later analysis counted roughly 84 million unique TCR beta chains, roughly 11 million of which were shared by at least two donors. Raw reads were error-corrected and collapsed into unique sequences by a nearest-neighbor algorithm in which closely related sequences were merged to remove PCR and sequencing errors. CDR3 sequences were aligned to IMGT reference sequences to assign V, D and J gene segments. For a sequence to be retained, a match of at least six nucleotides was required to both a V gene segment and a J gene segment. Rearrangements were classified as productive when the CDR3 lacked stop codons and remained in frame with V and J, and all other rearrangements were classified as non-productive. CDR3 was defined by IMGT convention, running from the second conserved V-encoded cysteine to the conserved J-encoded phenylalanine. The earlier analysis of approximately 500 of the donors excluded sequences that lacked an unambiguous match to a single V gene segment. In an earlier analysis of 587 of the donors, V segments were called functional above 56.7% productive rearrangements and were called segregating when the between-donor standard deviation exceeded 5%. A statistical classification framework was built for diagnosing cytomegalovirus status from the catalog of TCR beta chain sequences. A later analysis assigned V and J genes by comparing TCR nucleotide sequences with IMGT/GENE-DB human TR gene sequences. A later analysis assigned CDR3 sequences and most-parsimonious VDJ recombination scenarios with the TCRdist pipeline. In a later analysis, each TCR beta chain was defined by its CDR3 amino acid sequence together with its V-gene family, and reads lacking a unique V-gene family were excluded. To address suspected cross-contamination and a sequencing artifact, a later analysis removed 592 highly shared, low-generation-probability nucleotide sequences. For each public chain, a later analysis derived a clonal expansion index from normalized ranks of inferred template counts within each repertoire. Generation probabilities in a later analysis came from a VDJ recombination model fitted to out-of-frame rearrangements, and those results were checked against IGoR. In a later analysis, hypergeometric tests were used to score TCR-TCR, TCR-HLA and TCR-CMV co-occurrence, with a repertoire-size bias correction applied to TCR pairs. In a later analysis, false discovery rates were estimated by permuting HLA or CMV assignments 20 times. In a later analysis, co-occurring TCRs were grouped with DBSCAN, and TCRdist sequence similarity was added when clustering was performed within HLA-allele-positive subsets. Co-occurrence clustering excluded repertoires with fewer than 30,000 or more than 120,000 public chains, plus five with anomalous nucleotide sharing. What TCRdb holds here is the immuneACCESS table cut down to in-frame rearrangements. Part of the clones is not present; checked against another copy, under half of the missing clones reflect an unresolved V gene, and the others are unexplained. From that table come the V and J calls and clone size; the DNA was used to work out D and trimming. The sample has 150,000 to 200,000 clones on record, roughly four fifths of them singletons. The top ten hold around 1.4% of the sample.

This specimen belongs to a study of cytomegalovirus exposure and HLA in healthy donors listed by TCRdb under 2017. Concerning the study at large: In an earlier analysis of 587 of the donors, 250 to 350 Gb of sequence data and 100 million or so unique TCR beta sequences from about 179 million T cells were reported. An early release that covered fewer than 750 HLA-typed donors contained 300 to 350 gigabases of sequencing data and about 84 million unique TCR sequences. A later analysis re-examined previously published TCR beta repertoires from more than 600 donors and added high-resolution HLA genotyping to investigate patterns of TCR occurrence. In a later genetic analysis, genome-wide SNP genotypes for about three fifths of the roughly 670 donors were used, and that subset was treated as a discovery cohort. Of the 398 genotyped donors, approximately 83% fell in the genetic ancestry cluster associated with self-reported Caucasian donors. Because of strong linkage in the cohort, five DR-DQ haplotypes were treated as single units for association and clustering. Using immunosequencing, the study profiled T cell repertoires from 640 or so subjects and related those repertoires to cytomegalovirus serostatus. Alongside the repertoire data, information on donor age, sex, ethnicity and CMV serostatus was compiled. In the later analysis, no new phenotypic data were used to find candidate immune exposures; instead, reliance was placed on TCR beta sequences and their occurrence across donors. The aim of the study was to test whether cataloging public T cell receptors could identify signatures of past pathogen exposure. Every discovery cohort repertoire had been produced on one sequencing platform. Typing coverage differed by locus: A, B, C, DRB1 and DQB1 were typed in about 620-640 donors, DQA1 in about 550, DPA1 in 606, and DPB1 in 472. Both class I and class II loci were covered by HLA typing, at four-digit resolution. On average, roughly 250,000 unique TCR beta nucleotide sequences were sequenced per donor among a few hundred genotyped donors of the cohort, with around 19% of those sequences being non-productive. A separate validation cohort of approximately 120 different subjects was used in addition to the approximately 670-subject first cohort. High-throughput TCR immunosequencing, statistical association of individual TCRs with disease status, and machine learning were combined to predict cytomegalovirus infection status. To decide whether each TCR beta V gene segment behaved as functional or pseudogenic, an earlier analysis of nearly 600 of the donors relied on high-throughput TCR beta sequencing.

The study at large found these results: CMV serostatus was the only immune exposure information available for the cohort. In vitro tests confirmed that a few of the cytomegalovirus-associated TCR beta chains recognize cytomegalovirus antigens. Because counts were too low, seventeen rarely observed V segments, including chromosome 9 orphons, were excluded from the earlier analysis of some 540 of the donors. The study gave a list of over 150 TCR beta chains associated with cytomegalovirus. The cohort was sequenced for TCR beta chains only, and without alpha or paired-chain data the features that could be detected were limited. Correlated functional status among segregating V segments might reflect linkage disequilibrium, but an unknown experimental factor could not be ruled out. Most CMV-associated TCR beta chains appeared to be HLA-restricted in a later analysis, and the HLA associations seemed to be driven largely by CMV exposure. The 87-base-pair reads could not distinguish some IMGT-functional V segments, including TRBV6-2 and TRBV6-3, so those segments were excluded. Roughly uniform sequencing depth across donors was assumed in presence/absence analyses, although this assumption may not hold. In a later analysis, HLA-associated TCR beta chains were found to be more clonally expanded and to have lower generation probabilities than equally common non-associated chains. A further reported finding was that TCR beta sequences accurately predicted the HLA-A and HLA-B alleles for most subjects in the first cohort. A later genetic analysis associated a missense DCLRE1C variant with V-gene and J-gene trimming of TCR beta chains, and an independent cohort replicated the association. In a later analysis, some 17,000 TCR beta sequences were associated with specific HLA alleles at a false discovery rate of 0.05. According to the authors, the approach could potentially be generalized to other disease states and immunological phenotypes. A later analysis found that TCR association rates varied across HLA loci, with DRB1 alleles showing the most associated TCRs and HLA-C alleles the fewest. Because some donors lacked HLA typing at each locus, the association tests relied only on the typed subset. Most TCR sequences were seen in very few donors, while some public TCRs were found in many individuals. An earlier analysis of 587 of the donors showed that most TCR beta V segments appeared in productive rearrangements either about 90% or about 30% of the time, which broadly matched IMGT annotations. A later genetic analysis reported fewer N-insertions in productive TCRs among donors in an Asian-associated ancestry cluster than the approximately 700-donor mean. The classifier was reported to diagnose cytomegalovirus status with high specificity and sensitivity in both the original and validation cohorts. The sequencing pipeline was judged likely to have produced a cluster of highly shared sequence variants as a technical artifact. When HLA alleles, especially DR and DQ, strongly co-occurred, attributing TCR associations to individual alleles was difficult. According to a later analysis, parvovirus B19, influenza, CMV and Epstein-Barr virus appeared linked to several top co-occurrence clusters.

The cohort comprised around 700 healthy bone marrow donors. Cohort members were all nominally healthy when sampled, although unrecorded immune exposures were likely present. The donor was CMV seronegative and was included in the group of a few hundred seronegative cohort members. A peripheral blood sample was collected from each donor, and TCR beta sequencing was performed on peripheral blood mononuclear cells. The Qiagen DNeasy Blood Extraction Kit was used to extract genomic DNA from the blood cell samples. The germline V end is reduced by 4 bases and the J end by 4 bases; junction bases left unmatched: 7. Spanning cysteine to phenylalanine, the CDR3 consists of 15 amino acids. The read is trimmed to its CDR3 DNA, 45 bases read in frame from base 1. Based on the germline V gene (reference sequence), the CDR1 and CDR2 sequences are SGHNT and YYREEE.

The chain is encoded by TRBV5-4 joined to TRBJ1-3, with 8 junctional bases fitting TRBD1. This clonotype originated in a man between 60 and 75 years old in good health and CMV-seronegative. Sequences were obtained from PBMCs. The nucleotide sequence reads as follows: TGTGCCAGCAGCCGGGGACAGGTGACAGGAAACACCATATATTTT. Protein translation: CASSRGQVTGNTIYF.